By frequency in the sample, the clone carrying this TCR beta chain is medium-sized (0.01 to 0.1%). The antigen remains unidentified. TCRdb used MiXCR to reprocess the 5' RACE reads, holding one entry per CDR3 protein. The table has 4,000 to 5,000 distinct CDR3 sequences, under 15% seen once; the top ten hold around a tenth. Germline V gives CDR1 LNHNV, CDR2 YYDKDF (reference sequence). V was trimmed by 0 bases and J by 4 bases, leaving 13 bases between them. The CDR3 extends over 17 amino acids. The data originate from a study of spatial heterogeneity in lung cancer. Whole-study findings and limits: Tumor mutation count correlated with how many alpha and beta TCRs expanded intratumorally.

Time point reported: sample taken at primary tumor resection. This receptor was obtained from a female donor with early-stage non-small cell lung cancer. The V call is TRBV15, the J call TRBJ2-6; a possible D gene is TRBD2 (7 bases). The material was lung tumor tissue, obtained at surgery. CDR3 coding DNA: TGTGCCACCAGCAGAGATGCGGGGGCTCTGGGGGCCAACGTCCTGACTTTC. As protein: CATSRDAGALGANVLTF.